The 30 T cell receptor beta chains below were found in one sample sequenced in a study of T cells after yellow fever vaccination. TCRdb re-analysed the 5' RACE reads in MiXCR, keeping a single row per CDR3 protein. Of around 600,000 distinct CDR3 sequences in the sample, more than 9% were seen once. The specimen was PBMCs, collected on the day of the yellow fever booster vaccination. These receptors were collected from a man aged 25-40 years who received the YFV17D yellow fever vaccine.

This chain links TRBV12-3 or TRBV12-4 with TRBJ2-2, with D maybe TRBD2 (6 bases). CDR3 length: 15 amino acids. V was trimmed by 6 bases and J by 0 bases, leaving 11 bases between them. The CDR3 bases are TGTGCCAGCAGGCCAGGGACTCCGAACACCGGGGAGCTGTTTTTT. Its protein product is CASRPGTPNTGELFF.

The chain couples TRBV28 to TRBJ2-7; D is perhaps TRBD1 (5 bases). This CDR3 comprises 14 residues. The V gene's germline CDR1 is MDHEN and CDR2 SYDVKM. Trimming pared 5 bases from V and 3 bases from J, leaving 14 bases between. The CDR3 loop reads CASSPPDRYYEQYF. The CDR3 DNA reads TGTGCCAGCAGTCCCCCCGACAGATACTACGAGCAGTACTTC.

This clonotype has just a few counts. The rearrangement links TRBV28 to TRBJ2-5; D is perhaps TRBD2 (6 bases). The V end was cut by 6 bases, the J end by 5 bases, with 16 bases between. CDR1 is MDHEN and CDR2 is SYDVKM in the germline V gene. This CDR3 spans 14 amino acids. In DNA form, the CDR3 reads TGTGCCAGCAGCCTATGGAGGGCTCAGGAGACCCAGTACTTC. The encoded protein is CASSLWRAQETQYF.

The rearrangement links TRBV7-2 to TRBJ2-7, with 8 bases lining up with TRBD2. This CDR3 has 16 residues. Germline CDR1 is SGHTA and CDR2 is FQGNSA. V lost 5 bases to trimming and J lost 2 bases; unmatched junction nucleotides: 11. Written as DNA, the CDR3 is TGTGCCAGCAGCATCCAAGCCGGGACTAGAACCTACGAGCAGTACTTC. This encodes CASSIQAGTRTYEQYF.

The chain couples TRBV11-1 to TRBJ2-1, with 9 positions matching TRBD2. V trimming: 1 base; J trimming: 0 bases; junction bases outside the gene matches: 10. This CDR3 comprises 19 residues. From germline, CDR1 is SGHAT and CDR2 FQDESV (reference sequence). CDR3 nucleotides: TGTGCCAGCAGCTTAGGTAGCGGGGGCCCCCCAGGCTCCTACAATGAGCAGTTCTTC. It codes for CASSLGSGGPPGSYNEQFF.

This clonotype was counted only a few times. The chain joins TRBV2 to TRBJ2-1, with D possibly matching TRBD2 (6 bases). The germline V and J ends were trimmed by 11 bases and 7 bases, with 24 bases remaining between them. The CDR3 runs 15 residues. Germline V lookup: CDR1 SNHLY, CDR2 FYNNEI. The CDR3 is CAGPPGLRRPNEQFF. Written as DNA, the CDR3 is TGTGCCGGCCCCCCGGGACTTCGGCGTCCGAATGAGCAGTTCTTC. The full variable domain, in which reference TRBV2 and TRBJ2-1 provide the parts outside the CDR3, is EPEVTQTPSHQVTQMGQEVILRCVPISNHLYFYWYRQILGQKVEFLVSFYNNEISEKSEIFDDQFSVERPDGSNFTLKIRSTKLEDSAMYFCAGPPGLRRPNEQFFGPGTRLTVL.

The chain recombines TRBV20-1 with TRBJ1-5; 7 positions agree with TRBD1. With 5 bases clipped from V and 0 bases from J, the junction kept 13 bases outside the gene matches. Germline V lookup: CDR1 DFQATT, CDR2 SNEGSKA (reference sequence). This CDR3 contains 17 residues. The CDR3: CSAPDRAHFYSNQPQHF. CDR3 nucleotide sequence: TGCAGTGCTCCTGACAGGGCGCACTTTTATAGCAATCAGCCCCAGCATTTT.

This clonotype was seen more than once but under ten times. The gene calls are TRBV7-9 and TRBJ2-1, with D perhaps being TRBD1 or TRBD2 (5 bases each). The CDR3 totals 16 residues. CDR1 and CDR2 from the germline V gene are SEHNR and FQNEAQ (reference sequence). The V end was cut by 6 bases, the J end by 4 bases, with 19 bases between. The CDR3 reads CASRPWGSGLYNEQFF. CDR3 bases: TGTGCCAGCAGACCCTGGGGGTCGGGCCTTTACAATGAGCAGTTCTTC.

This clonotype was seen a few times. The DNA for the CDR3 is TGCAGTGCTATCGGGGATTCCCCGATCAATTGGGTAGATACGCAGTATTTT. Protein: CSAIGDSPINWVDTQYF. The chain carries TRBV20-1 and TRBJ2-3; D is possibly TRBD2 (5 bases). Trimming removed 4 bases from V and 5 bases from J, with 25 bases in between. Germline V gives CDR1 DFQATT, CDR2 SNEGSKA (reference sequence). This CDR3 is 17 amino acids long.

In its sample, this clonotype was seen a few times. This chain connects TRBV27 to TRBJ2-2; D may correspond to TRBD1 or TRBD2 (5 bases each). Between the trimmed V and J ends, which lost 2 bases and 7 bases, there was a span of 8 bases. The CDR3 runs 13 residues. Germline CDR1 MNHEY, CDR2 SMNVEV (reference sequence). The CDR3 nucleotides read TGTGCCAGCAGTTTAGGGGGTTACGGGGAGCTGTTTTTT. Translating gives CASSLGGYGELFF.

The rearrangement uses TRBV6-2 or TRBV6-3 and TRBJ2-7, with D perhaps TRBD2 (5 bases). CDR3 length: 14 amino acids. Germline CDR1 is MNHEY and CDR2 is SVGEGT. V dropped 2 bases and J dropped 4 bases, with 12 bases sitting between them. For the CDR3, the DNA is TGTGCCAGCAGTTACCGGGGATTCAGGTACGAGCAGTACTTC. Translated: CASSYRGFRYEQYF.

The chain is built from TRBV16 and TRBJ1-6, with D unresolved. The CDR3 sequence is 14 residues long. Germline V gene lookup returns CDR1 KGHSY and CDR2 FQNENV. V was clipped by 4 bases and J by 3 bases, with 7 bases between them. This chain's CDR3 is CASSPRNYNSPLHF. CDR3 bases: TGTGCCAGCAGCCCCAGGAACTATAATTCACCCCTCCACTTT.

This clonotype was seen at least ten times. This chain joins TRBV3-1 and TRBJ2-1; 10 bases align to TRBD2. The germline V gene encodes CDR1 LGHDT and CDR2 YNNKEL (reference sequence). The length of the CDR3 is 19 residues. The J segment lost 0 bases and the V segment lost 3 bases, leaving 11 bases of the junction unmatched. The chain's CDR3 is CASSHTSGMPGTSYNEQFF. In DNA form, the CDR3 reads TGTGCCAGCAGCCACACTAGCGGGATGCCGGGGACCTCCTACAATGAGCAGTTCTTC.

The chain combines TRBV4-2 with TRBJ2-5; 11 nucleotides match TRBD2. Germline V gives CDR1 LGHNA, CDR2 YNFKEQ. The CDR3 consists of 17 residues. Trimming removed 0 bases from V and 1 base from J; junction bases left unmatched: 4. CDR3 sequence reads: CASSQEGTSGSQETQYF. The CDR3 DNA is TGTGCCAGCAGCCAAGAGGGAACTAGCGGGAGCCAAGAGACCCAGTACTTC.

The rearrangement links TRBV12-3 or TRBV12-4 to TRBJ2-1; D is uncertain. V lost 0 bases, J lost 0 bases, and 12 bases lay in between. The CDR3 is made up of 17 amino acids. The CDR3 is CASSLAGLGSSYNEQFF. The CDR3 nucleotides read TGTGCCAGCAGTTTAGCTGGGCTAGGCAGCTCCTACAATGAGCAGTTCTTC.

This clonotype was observed a handful of times. V gene TRBV7-8 combines with J gene TRBJ2-7, with 9 positions matching TRBD1. V dropped 4 bases and J dropped 9; count of bases not matched to a gene: 7. From germline, CDR1 is SGHVS and CDR2 FQNEAQ. The CDR3 is 13 amino acids. CDR3 in amino acids: CASSSGQGVLQYF. The CDR3 DNA is TGTGCCAGCAGCTCGGGACAGGGAGTCTTGCAGTACTTC.

The chain carries TRBV25-1 and TRBJ1-5; D might be TRBD1 (6 bases). Trimming stripped 4 bases from V and 2 bases from J, with 15 bases between. Germline lookup yields CDR1 MGHDK and CDR2 SYGVNS. CDR3 length equals 16 residues. In nucleotides, the CDR3 is TGTGCCAGCAGTGCTCCGGGGGGCCGGGGCAATCAGCCCCAGCATTTT. Residues: CASSAPGGRGNQPQHF.

The chain carries TRBV28 and TRBJ2-1, with TRBD1 identical over 7 bases. V lost 5 bases and J lost 4; bases outside the gene matches: 8. The germline gives CDR1 MDHEN, CDR2 SYDVKM. The CDR3 is made up of 15 amino acids. CDR3 sequence: CASSAQGTAYNEQFF. CDR3 DNA: TGTGCCAGCAGTGCCCAAGGGACAGCTTACAATGAGCAGTTCTTC.

V usage is TRBV7-2 and J usage is TRBJ2-1; 7 bases are shared with TRBD2. The CDR3 is made up of 15 amino acids. V lost 5 bases to trimming and J lost 9 bases; unmatched junction nucleotides: 13. In germline, CDR1 is SGHTA, CDR2 FQGNSA. DNA of the CDR3: TGTGCCAGCAGCCTAGATATCCCGGGACTAAGTGAGCAGTTCTTC. Amino acid sequence: CASSLDIPGLSEQFF.

The gene calls are TRBV3-1 and TRBJ1-2; D gene ambiguous. Trimming took off 3 bases at V and 5 bases at J, with 16 bases between the two ends. The CDR3 loop spans 15 amino acids. CDR1 is LGHDT and CDR2 is YNNKEL in the germline V gene (reference sequence). This CDR3 reads CASSHSRLSGYGYTF. CDR3 sequence (DNA): TGTGCCAGCAGCCACTCGAGGCTCTCGGGTTATGGCTACACCTTC. The variable domain in full, with the rest retrieved from reference TRBV3-1 and TRBJ1-2, is DTAVSQTPKYLVTQMGNDKSIKCEQNLGHDTMYWYKQDSKKFLKIMFSYNNKELIINETVPNRFSPKSPDKAHLNLHINSLELGDSAVYFCASSHSRLSGYGYTFGSGTRLTVV.

This clonotype was recorded a few times. The V call is TRBV5-1, the J call TRBJ1-3; D is unresolved. The V and J ends lost 0 bases and 3 bases respectively, with 7 bases between them. Germline V gives CDR1 SGHRS, CDR2 YFSETQ. The CDR3 contains 14 residues. CDR3 sequence reads: CASSLVGYGNTIYF. The CDR3 nucleotides read TGCGCCAGCAGCTTGGTCGGGTATGGAAACACCATATATTTT.

V and J are TRBV28 and TRBJ1-4, with D unresolved. The CDR3 length is 15 residues. Trimming removed 6 bases from V and 5 bases from J, with 16 bases in between. CDR1 is MDHEN, CDR2 SYDVKM, per germline. In nucleotides, the CDR3 is TGTGCCAGCAGGGATCCTGGGCAGGCGAATGAAAAACTGTTTTTT. It translates to CASRDPGQANEKLFF. Full variable domain (remainder filled in from reference TRBV28 and TRBJ1-4): DVKVTQSSRYLVKRTGEKVFLECVQDMDHENMFWYRQDPGLGLRLIYFSYDVKMKEKGDIPEGYSVSREKKERFSLILESASTNQTSMYLCASRDPGQANEKLFFGSGTQLSVL.

The V gene is TRBV25-1, the J gene TRBJ2-7; D is unclear. The germline gives CDR1 MGHDK, CDR2 SYGVNS. The CDR3 has 15 amino acids. V dropped 2 bases and J dropped 3 bases, with 14 bases sitting between them. The CDR3 nucleotides read TGTGCCAGCAGTGAACCCGATTTATCCCTCTACGAGCAGTACTTC. It yields the protein CASSEPDLSLYEQYF.

The V call is TRBV5-1, the J call TRBJ2-1, with 8 bases identical to TRBD2. The V gene end was trimmed by 4 bases and the J gene end by 8 bases; junction bases not matched to a gene: 8. Per the germline V gene, CDR1 is SGHRS and CDR2 is YFSETQ. CDR3 length: 14 residues. CDR3 region: CASSAGGPWDEQFF. The CDR3 nucleotides are TGCGCCAGCAGCGCGGGGGGTCCATGGGATGAGCAGTTCTTC.

The J gene is TRBJ2-1, the V gene TRBV10-3; 13 nucleotides match TRBD2. J gave up 8 bases and V 5 bases, and 3 bases lay outside the gene matches. The CDR3 covers 14 residues. Germline V gene lookup returns CDR1 ENHRY and CDR2 SYGVKD. The CDR3 is CAISPGLAGDEQFF. The CDR3 DNA follows: TGTGCCATCAGTCCAGGACTAGCGGGAGATGAGCAGTTCTTC.

This clonotype is a singleton in its sample. This chain joins TRBV20-1 and TRBJ2-3, with TRBD2 matching 10 bases. From germline, CDR1 is DFQATT and CDR2 SNEGSKA (reference sequence). This CDR3 is built from 14 residues. V lost 6 bases and J lost 1; bases outside the gene matches: 4. CDR3 protein: CSAIAGGGTDTQYF. The CDR3 nucleotides are TGCAGTGCCATAGCGGGAGGCGGCACAGATACGCAGTATTTT.

CDR3 sequence (DNA): TGTGCCAGCAGCTTAGTACTAGCGGGAGCTAACGAGCAGTACTTC. It is translated as CASSLVLAGANEQYF. The rearrangement joins TRBV11-2 to TRBJ2-7; 11 nucleotides line up with TRBD2. The CDR3 covers 15 residues. The V gene end was trimmed by 1 base and the J gene end by 5 bases; junction bases not matched to a gene: 4. CDR1 SGHAT and CDR2 FQNNGV come from the germline V gene.

This clonotype was found a few times. The chain has TRBV4-3 and TRBJ1-1, with unresolved D. The V end lost 0 bases, the J end lost 6 bases, and 8 bases lay between the germline ends. The CDR3 contains 13 residues. CDR1 is LGHNA, CDR2 YSLEER, per germline. In DNA form, the CDR3 reads TGCGCCAGCAGCCAAGATGTAAGGGCTGAAGCTTTCTTT. The encoded protein is CASSQDVRAEAFF.

This clonotype was seen a few times. The chain combines TRBV11-2 with TRBJ2-3; D tentatively reads TRBD1 or TRBD2 (5 bases each). The V end lost 5 bases, the J end lost 8 bases, and 26 bases lay between the germline ends. Germline V gene data show CDR1 as SGHAT and CDR2 as FQNNGV. The CDR3 length is 17 residues. The CDR3 DNA reads as TGTGCCAGCAGCACAGGAGGCCTCGGGCTAGCTTTTTCTACGCAGTATTTT. Its translation: CASSTGGLGLAFSTQYF. Based on the CDR3 plus reference TRBV11-2 and TRBJ2-3, the full variable domain is EAGVAQSPRYKIIEKRQSVAFWCNPISGHATLYWYQQILGQGPKLLIQFQNNGVVDDSQLPKDRFSAERLKGVDSTLKIQPAKLEDSAVYLCASSTGGLGLAFSTQYFGPGTRLTVL.

This chain links TRBV5-1 with TRBJ2-7; no clear D. There are 14 residues in the CDR3. Germline CDR1 SGHRS, CDR2 YFSETQ. Trimming took 0 bases from V and 2 from J, leaving 9 bases between them. DNA of the CDR3: TGCGCCAGCAGCTTGGCCCTACACACCTACGAGCAGTACTTC. This sequence encodes CASSLALHTYEQYF.